These T cell receptor beta chains were read from a single sample in a study of Ad26.COV2.S vaccination and SARS-CoV-2 variants. This table comes from immunoSEQ multiplex PCR, and its TCRdb copy is limited to in-frame clones, with some not included. The sample consists of 350,000 to 500,000 clones, 90% of them appearing once. The specimen comprised peripheral blood, sampled in a trial of Ad26.COV2.S vaccine versus placebo. These receptors were collected from a person aged 18-65 years who received the Ad26.COV2.S COVID-19 vaccine or a placebo. The CDR3 runs from the conserved cysteine through the conserved F or W. The order of the fields is V gene, clone size, CDR3 length, J gene, D gene, CDR3 DNA, CDR3 protein. The D gene is left open where the match is weak. For some rows the clone size is stated as once, few or many, or as a class when expanded; others skip it.

v_gene: TRBV2
abundance: NA
len: 18
j_gene: TRBJ2-1
d_gene: NA
CDR3nt: TGTGCCAGCAGTGATGTGGGACTCCTCTTAAGCTCCTACAATGAGCAGTTCTTC
CDR3aa: CASSDVGLLLSSYNEQFF

v_gene: TRBV19
abundance: NA
len: 14
j_gene: TRBJ1-1
d_gene: TRBD1
CDR3nt: TGTGCCAGTAGTCCGGGACAGCAAAACACTGAAGCTTTCTTT
CDR3aa: CASSPGQQNTEAFF

v_gene: TRBV5-1
abundance: NA
len: 15
j_gene: TRBJ1-6
d_gene: NA
CDR3nt: TGCGCCAGCAGCTTGGAGGCCAGGGTGAACTCACCCCTCCACTTT
CDR3aa: CASSLEARVNSPLHF

v_gene: TRBV5-4
abundance: NA
len: 18
j_gene: TRBJ2-7
d_gene: NA
CDR3nt: TGTGCCAGCAGCTTGTTCCCCCGTGGGGCAGGGACGAACTACGAGCAGTACTTC
CDR3aa: CASSLFPRGAGTNYEQYF

v_gene: TRBV10-3
abundance: NA
len: 15
j_gene: TRBJ2-7
d_gene: NA
CDR3nt: TGTGCCATCAGGGGCGACGGGACGGGCTCCTACGAGCAGTACTTC
CDR3aa: CAIRGDGTGSYEQYF

v_gene: TRBV6-1
abundance: NA
len: 13
j_gene: TRBJ2-7
d_gene: NA
CDR3nt: TGTGCCAGCAGTGAAAAGATGAGTGGGGGGCAGTACTTC
CDR3aa: CASSEKMSGGQYF

v_gene: TRBV30
abundance: NA
len: 13
j_gene: TRBJ2-5
d_gene: TRBD1
CDR3nt: TGTGCCTGGAGATCACAGGGGGCGGAGACCCAGTACTTC
CDR3aa: CAWRSQGAETQYF

v_gene: TRBV9
abundance: NA
len: 16
j_gene: TRBJ2-7
d_gene: TRBD1
CDR3nt: TGTGCCAGCGGCTCCCCATCCAGGGGACAGGGTGACGAGCAGTACTTC
CDR3aa: CASGSPSRGQGDEQYF

v_gene: TRBV3-1/TRBV3-2
abundance: once
len: 14
j_gene: TRBJ1-4
d_gene: NA
CDR3nt: TGTGCCAGCAGCCTGGCGGCAGGAGGGGAAAAACTGTTTTTT
CDR3aa: CASSLAAGGEKLFF

v_gene: TRBV11-3
abundance: few
len: 12
j_gene: TRBJ2-1
d_gene: NA
CDR3nt: TGTGCCAGCAGCTCCCATGTCGATGAGCAGTTCTTC
CDR3aa: CASSSHVDEQFF

v_gene: TRBV2
abundance: NA
len: 12
j_gene: TRBJ2-5
d_gene: NA
CDR3nt: TGTGCCAGCAGTACAATCCCAGAGACCCAGTACTTC
CDR3aa: CASSTIPETQYF

v_gene: TRBV3-1/TRBV3-2
abundance: once
len: 15
j_gene: TRBJ2-2
d_gene: TRBD1
CDR3nt: TGTGCCAGCAGCCAGAGGGGGCGAAGCGCCGGGGAGCTGTTTTTT
CDR3aa: CASSQRGRSAGELFF

v_gene: TRBV24-1
abundance: NA
len: 15
j_gene: TRBJ2-3
d_gene: NA
CDR3nt: TGTGCCACCAGTGAGCTAACGGGCAGAACAGATACGCAGTATTTT
CDR3aa: CATSELTGRTDTQYF

v_gene: TRBV6-6
abundance: once
len: 16
j_gene: TRBJ2-7
d_gene: TRBD2
CDR3nt: TGTGCCAGCAGTGGCACCGGACTAGCGGGAGTGGGCGAGCAGTACTTC
CDR3aa: CASSGTGLAGVGEQYF

v_gene: TRBV4-1
abundance: NA
len: 14
j_gene: TRBJ2-5
d_gene: NA
CDR3nt: TGCGCCAGCAGCCAAGATAGGCTAGTTGGGACCCAGTACTTC
CDR3aa: CASSQDRLVGTQYF

v_gene: TRBV27
abundance: NA
len: 15
j_gene: TRBJ2-7
d_gene: TRBD2
CDR3nt: TGTGCCAGCAGTTTAGAGGGCGGGGGGACCTACGAGCAGTACTTC
CDR3aa: CASSLEGGGTYEQYF

v_gene: TRBV7-2
abundance: NA
len: 12
j_gene: TRBJ1-3
d_gene: NA
CDR3nt: TGTGCCAGCAGCTTAACTGGAAACACCATATATTTT
CDR3aa: CASSLTGNTIYF